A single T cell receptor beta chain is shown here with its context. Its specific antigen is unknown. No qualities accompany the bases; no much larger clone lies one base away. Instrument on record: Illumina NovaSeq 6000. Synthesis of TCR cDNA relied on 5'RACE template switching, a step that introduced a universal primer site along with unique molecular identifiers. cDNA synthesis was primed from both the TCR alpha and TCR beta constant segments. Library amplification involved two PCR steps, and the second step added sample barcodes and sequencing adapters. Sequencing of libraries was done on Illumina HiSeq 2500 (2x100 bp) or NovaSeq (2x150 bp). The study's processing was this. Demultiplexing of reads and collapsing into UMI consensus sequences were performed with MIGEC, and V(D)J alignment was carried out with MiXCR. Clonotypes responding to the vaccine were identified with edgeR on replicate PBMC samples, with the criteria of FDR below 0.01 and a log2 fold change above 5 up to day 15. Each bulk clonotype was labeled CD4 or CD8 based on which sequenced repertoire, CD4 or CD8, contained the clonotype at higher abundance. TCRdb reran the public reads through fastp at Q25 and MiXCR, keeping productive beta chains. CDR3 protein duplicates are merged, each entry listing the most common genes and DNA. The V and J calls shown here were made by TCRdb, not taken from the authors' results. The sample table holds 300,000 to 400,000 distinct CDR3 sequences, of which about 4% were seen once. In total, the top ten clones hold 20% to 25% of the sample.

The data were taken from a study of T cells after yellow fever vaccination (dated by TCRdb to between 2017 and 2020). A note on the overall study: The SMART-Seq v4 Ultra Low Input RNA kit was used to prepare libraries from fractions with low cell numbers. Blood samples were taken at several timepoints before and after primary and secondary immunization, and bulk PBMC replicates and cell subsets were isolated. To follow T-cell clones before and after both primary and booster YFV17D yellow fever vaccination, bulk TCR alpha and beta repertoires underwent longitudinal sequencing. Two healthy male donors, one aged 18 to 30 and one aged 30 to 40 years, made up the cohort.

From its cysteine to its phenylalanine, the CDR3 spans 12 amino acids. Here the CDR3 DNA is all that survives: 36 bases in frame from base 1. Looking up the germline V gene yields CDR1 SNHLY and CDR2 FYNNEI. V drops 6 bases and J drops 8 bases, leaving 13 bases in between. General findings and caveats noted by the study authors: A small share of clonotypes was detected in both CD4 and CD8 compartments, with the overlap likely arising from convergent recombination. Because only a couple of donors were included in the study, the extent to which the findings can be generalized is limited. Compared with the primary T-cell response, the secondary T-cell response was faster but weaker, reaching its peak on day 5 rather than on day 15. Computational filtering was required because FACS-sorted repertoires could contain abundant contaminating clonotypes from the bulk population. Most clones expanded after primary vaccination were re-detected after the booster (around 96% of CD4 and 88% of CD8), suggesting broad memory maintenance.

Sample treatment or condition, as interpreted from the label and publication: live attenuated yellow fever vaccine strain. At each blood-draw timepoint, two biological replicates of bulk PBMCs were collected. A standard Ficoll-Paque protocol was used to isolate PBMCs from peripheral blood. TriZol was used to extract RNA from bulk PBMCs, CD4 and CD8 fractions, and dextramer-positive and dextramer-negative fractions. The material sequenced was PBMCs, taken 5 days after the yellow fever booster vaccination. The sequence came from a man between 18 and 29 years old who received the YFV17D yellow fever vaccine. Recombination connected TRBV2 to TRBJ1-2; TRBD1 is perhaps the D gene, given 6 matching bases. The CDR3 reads CASRMGAGGYTF. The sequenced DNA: TGTGCCAGCAGAATGGGGGCCGGGGGCTACACCTTC. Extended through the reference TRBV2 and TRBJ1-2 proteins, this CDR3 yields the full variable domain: EPEVTQTPSHQVTQMGQEVILRCVPISNHLYFYWYRQILGQKVEFLVSFYNNEISEKSEIFDDQFSVERPDGSNFTLKIRSTKLEDSAMYFCASRMGAGGYTFGSGTRLTVV.